This TCR beta chain is from a study of graft-versus-host responses after intestinal transplantation. Study as a whole: Anti-thymocyte globulin was used for induction in all recipients, who then took tacrolimus and steroids for 3 to 4 years. General observations from the study: Peak circulating GvH clone levels were associated with early post-transplant HvG declines.

About this clone itself: Its antigen is unidentified.

TCRdb's table, derived via immunoSEQ multiplex PCR, lists solely in-frame clones and lacks some. The table lists around 90,000 clones, 80% to 95% of them singletons. This CDR3 is built from 12 residues. The germline V gene has CDR1 SQVTM and CDR2 ANQGSEA. V lost 7 bases, J lost 2 bases, and 12 bases lay in between. This sample comprised unstimulated CD4+ T cells sorted from spleen or lymph node cells, obtained before intestinal transplant. This chain links TRBV29-1 with TRBJ2-7; the D gene could be TRBD1 or TRBD2 (5 bases each). The sequence derives from a human donor who received an intestinal transplant. The CDR3 loop reads CSAEGSPYEQYF. CDR3 coding DNA: TGCAGCGCCGAGGGGAGTCCCTACGAGCAGTACTTC.